This paragraph reports one TCR beta chain. What this receptor recognizes is not known. No base-level quality is on record; no much larger clone is a single base apart. This entry belongs to a study of control samples from healthy donors and cancer patients (dated by TCRdb to between 2020 and 2021). The library was obtained by the immunoSEQ multiplex PCR assay. This is the immuneACCESS table as TCRdb keeps it, with only in-frame sequences that have V and J called. A part of the clones is gone; compared with another copy, unresolved V genes explain less than half, and the rest is unexplained. Recorded for this sample are roughly 80,000 clones; around nine tenths of them occurred a single time. The ten largest clones represent around 6% of the sample. The CDR3, cysteine through phenylalanine, is 15 amino acids long. Only the CDR3 region is kept as DNA, spanning 45 bases read in frame from base 1. Clipping removes 3 bases from V and 2 bases from J, with 3 as the unmatched junction base count. Per the germline V gene, SGHRS is the CDR1 and YFSETQ is the CDR2.

The sequencing sample was made of blood. The V and J genes are TRBV5-1 and TRBJ1-4; TRBD1 lines up with 8 middle nucleotides. The TCR comes from a woman between 45 and 60 years old in good health. The DNA sequence follows: TGCGCCAGCAGCTCCTGGACAGGGACTAATGAAAAACTGTTTTTT. It codes for CASSSWTGTNEKLFF.